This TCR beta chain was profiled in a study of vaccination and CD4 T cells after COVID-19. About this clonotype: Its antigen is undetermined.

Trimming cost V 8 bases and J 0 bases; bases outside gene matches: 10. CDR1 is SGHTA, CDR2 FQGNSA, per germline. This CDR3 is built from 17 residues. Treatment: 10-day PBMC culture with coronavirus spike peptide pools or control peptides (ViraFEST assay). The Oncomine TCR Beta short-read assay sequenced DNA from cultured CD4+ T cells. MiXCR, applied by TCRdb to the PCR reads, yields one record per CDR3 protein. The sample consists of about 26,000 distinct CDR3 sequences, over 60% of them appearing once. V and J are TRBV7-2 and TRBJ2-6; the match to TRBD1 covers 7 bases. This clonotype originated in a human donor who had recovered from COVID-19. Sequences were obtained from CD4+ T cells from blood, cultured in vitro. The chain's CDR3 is CASLGQPEISGANVLTF. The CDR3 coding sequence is TGTGCCAGCCTGGGACAGCCTGAGATCTCTGGGGCCAACGTCCTGACTTTC.